The 25 T cell receptor beta chains below all came from one sample that was sequenced in a study of blood T cell repertoires in COVID-19. Profiled with immunoSEQ multiplex PCR; TCRdb holds only in-frame clones, not every one. The sample holds about 320,000 clones, roughly 90% seen once. Sequencing was carried out using PBMCs or T cells enriched from blood (not recorded which). These receptors were taken from a man between 60 and 75 years old who had recovered from COVID-19.

This chain's CDR3 is CASSRREDMWTPSWVNEKLFF. In DNA form, the CDR3 reads TGTGCCAGCAGCCGCCGGGAAGACATGTGGACTCCAAGTTGGGTTAATGAAAAACTGTTTTTT. The chain uses TRBV6-2 or TRBV6-3 and TRBJ1-4; D is undetermined. Deletions cut 6 bases from V and 4 bases from J, with 33 bases between. The V gene's germline CDR1 is MNHEY and CDR2 SVGEGT. The CDR3 contains 21 residues.

As DNA, the CDR3 is TGCAGCGTTTCAAGAGGGGGGGACACTGAAGCTTTCTTT. It yields the protein CSVSRGGDTEAFF. The chain uses TRBV29-1 and TRBJ1-1, with D possibly being TRBD1 (6 bases). V lost 5 bases, J lost 3 bases, and 13 bases lay in between. Germline V lookup: CDR1 SQVTM, CDR2 ANQGSEA. This CDR3 spans 13 amino acids.

Note on this clone: Distinct nucleotide sequences in the sample also encode this CDR3. The chain has TRBV19 and TRBJ1-5; D is unclear. The CDR3 sequence is 15 residues long. V lost 1 base and J lost 2, with 9 bases in between. Germline assignment: CDR1 LNHDA and CDR2 SQIVND (reference sequence). As DNA, the CDR3 is TGTGCCAGTAGTATAGCAGGTATTGGCAATCAGCCCCAGCATTTT. As protein: CASSIAGIGNQPQHF.

This chain links TRBV6-1 with TRBJ2-7; 11 nucleotides match TRBD2. Germline V gene lookup returns CDR1 MNHNS and CDR2 SASEGT. The V and J ends lost 2 bases and 2 bases, in that order; junction bases with no gene match: 2. This CDR3 region has 15 residues. The CDR3 region is CASSERLAGPYEQYF. Written as DNA, the CDR3 is TGTGCCAGCAGTGAACGACTAGCGGGACCCTACGAGCAGTACTTC.

This chain connects TRBV25-1 to TRBJ1-1; D is unclear. The length of the CDR3 is 13 residues. V lost 4 bases, J lost 1 base, and 7 bases lay in between. From germline, CDR1 is MGHDK and CDR2 SYGVNS. The CDR3 spells CASSVQTNTEAFF. The DNA of the CDR3 is TGTGCCAGCAGTGTACAGACGAACACTGAAGCTTTCTTT.

This clone appeared once. This sequence joins TRBV6-2 or TRBV6-3 and TRBJ2-3, with TRBD2 identical over 12 bases. V was clipped by 5 bases and J by 6 bases; unmatched bases: 3. The germline V gene encodes CDR1 MNHEY and CDR2 SVGEGT. The CDR3 runs 14 residues. CDR3 sequence: CASSPTSGSDTQYF. In DNA, the CDR3 is TGTGCCAGCAGTCCGACTAGCGGGAGTGATACGCAGTATTTT.

The chain uses TRBV29-1 and TRBJ2-5; weak D call: TRBD2 (6 bases). The V end was cut by 8 bases, the J end by 5 bases, with 18 bases between. The CDR3 is 13 residues long. The germline gives CDR1 SQVTM, CDR2 ANQGSEA. DNA for the CDR3: TGCAGCACCATAGGAACTAGCTTTGAGACCCAGTACTTC. Encoded protein: CSTIGTSFETQYF. The full variable domain, completed using reference TRBV29-1 and TRBJ2-5, is SAVISQKPSRDICQRGTSLTIQCQVDSQVTMMFWYRQQPGQSLTLIATANQGSEATYESGFVIDKFPISRPNLTFSTLTVSNMSPEDSSIYLCSTIGTSFETQYFGPGTRLLVL.

This chain joins TRBV2 and TRBJ1-4; the D gene is possibly TRBD1 (6 bases). Germline V gene lookup returns CDR1 SNHLY and CDR2 FYNNEI. The CDR3 totals 13 residues. V lost 6 bases and J lost 5, with 10 bases in between. The CDR3 loop is CASSRGINEKLFF. CDR3 sequence (DNA): TGTGCCAGCAGCAGGGGCATAAATGAAAAACTGTTTTTT.

This chain connects TRBV18 to TRBJ2-7; tentatively, D is TRBD1 (5 bases). Trimming pared 2 bases from V and 2 bases from J, leaving 19 bases between. The CDR3 totals 17 residues. Per the germline V gene, CDR1 is KGHSH and CDR2 is LQKENI. The CDR3 reads CASSPTPPRAGPYEQYF. CDR3 bases: TGTGCCAGCTCACCAACCCCCCCTCGGGCAGGGCCCTACGAGCAGTACTTC. Using reference TRBV18 and TRBJ2-7 for the parts outside the CDR3, the full variable domain is NAGVMQNPRHLVRRRGQEARLRCSPMKGHSHVYWYRQLPEEGLKFMVYLQKENIIDESGMPKERFSAEFPKEGPSILRIQQVVRGDSAAYFCASSPTPPRAGPYEQYFGPGTRLTVT.

V and J are TRBV27 and TRBJ1-1; 7 bases are shared with TRBD1. This CDR3 contains 13 residues. With 7 bases clipped from V and 11 bases from J, the junction kept 13 bases outside the gene matches. The germline gives CDR1 MNHEY, CDR2 SMNVEV (reference sequence). This CDR3 reads CASISTDRAGAFF. CDR3 nucleotide sequence: TGTGCCAGCATCTCAACCGACAGGGCGGGCGCTTTCTTT.

The chain combines TRBV28 with TRBJ2-4; D not resolved. CDR3 length: 10 residues. Trimming removed 7 bases from V and 8 bases from J, with 6 bases in between. Germline V CDR1 and CDR2: MDHEN, SYDVKM. The CDR3: CASIGDIQYF. CDR3 nucleotides: TGTGCCAGCATAGGAGACATTCAGTACTTC.

Only one count was recorded for this clone. J is TRBJ1-5 and V is TRBV27; D remains ambiguous. Trimming removed 5 bases at V and 1 base at J, with 9 bases between. The CDR3 has 14 residues. Germline loops: CDR1 MNHEY, CDR2 SMNVEV (reference sequence). This CDR3 reads CASSHRESNQPQHF. DNA for the CDR3: TGTGCCAGCAGTCACCGGGAGAGCAATCAGCCCCAGCATTTT.

The genes are TRBV18 and TRBJ2-1; 9 bases match TRBD2. Per the germline V gene, CDR1 is KGHSH and CDR2 is LQKENI. V lost 3 bases and J lost 3; bases outside the gene matches: 9. This CDR3 has 17 residues. In DNA, the CDR3 is TGTGCCAGCTCACCTCGTGGTAGCGGGAGTCTCTACAATGAGCAGTTCTTC. Encoded protein: CASSPRGSGSLYNEQFF.

The chain uses TRBV7-6 and TRBJ1-4; no firm D call. The CDR3 runs to 15 residues. In germline, CDR1 is SGHVS, CDR2 FNYEAQ. V lost 6 bases and J 0 bases, leaving 11 bases between the germline ends. DNA for the CDR3: TGTGCCAGCAGTCTAGTCCCAGCAACTAATGAAAAACTGTTTTTT. Translating it yields CASSLVPATNEKLFF.

This clone was observed once. J is TRBJ2-2 and V is TRBV6-1; D remains unclear. Germline-derived CDR1 and CDR2 are MNHNS and SASEGT. This CDR3 has 14 amino acids. V lost 0 bases and J lost 6, with 8 bases in between. The CDR3 DNA follows: TGTGCCAGCAGTGAAGCGCCGAGTTCCGGGGAGCTGTTTTTT. Translated, it gives CASSEAPSSGELFF.

This rearrangement joins TRBV6-6 to TRBJ1-2; a possible D gene is TRBD1 (5 bases). The CDR3 loop spans 14 amino acids. Germline CDR1 and CDR2: MNHNY and SVGAGI (reference sequence). V lost 6 bases, J lost 0 bases, and 11 bases lay in between. CDR3 nucleotides: TGTGCCAGCAGCAGAGACAGTGCTAACTATGGCTACACCTTC. This sequence encodes CASSRDSANYGYTF.

The chain recombines TRBV7-9 with TRBJ1-2; TRBD1 is a possible D gene (6 bases). V lost 6 bases and J 2 bases, leaving 16 bases between the germline ends. Germline CDR1 SEHNR, CDR2 FQNEAQ (reference sequence). This CDR3 is 15 amino acids long. For the CDR3, the DNA is TGTGCCAGCAGTACAACCGGGACAAGGAACTATGGCTACACCTTC. This translates into CASSTTGTRNYGYTF.

The V gene is TRBV5-1, the J gene TRBJ1-1, with 11 bases identical to TRBD1. The J segment lost 3 bases and the V segment lost 4 bases, leaving 8 bases of the junction unmatched. The CDR3 spans 16 residues. CDR1 is SGHRS, CDR2 YFSETQ, per germline. CDR3 DNA: TGCGCCAGCAGCCCCTGGACAGGGGGCATGGACACTGAAGCTTTCTTT. Protein: CASSPWTGGMDTEAFF.

V is TRBV7-2 and J is TRBJ2-7; 10 nucleotides align to TRBD2. Germline values: CDR1 SGHTA, CDR2 FQGNSA. V lost 1 base, J lost 2 bases, and 5 bases stayed unmatched. The CDR3 runs 16 residues. CDR3 sequence: CASSLVASGSAYEQYF. CDR3 in DNA: TGTGCCAGCAGCTTAGTCGCTAGCGGGAGCGCCTACGAGCAGTACTTC.

V and J are TRBV7-9 and TRBJ2-1; 14 bases map to TRBD2. The CDR3 runs 17 residues. The germline CDR1 and CDR2 sequences are SEHNR and FQNEAQ (reference sequence). The ends lost 10 bases at V and 6 bases at J; junction bases unmatched: 14. The CDR3 protein is CATENRPTSGRGNEQFF. The CDR3 DNA reads as TGTGCCACCGAAAACCGCCCGACTAGCGGGAGGGGCAATGAGCAGTTCTTC. The complete variable domain, with remaining parts taken from reference TRBV7-9 and TRBJ2-1, reads DTGVSQNPRHKITKRGQNVTFRCDPISEHNRLYWYRQTLGQGPEFLTYFQNEAQLEKSRLLSDRFSAERPKGSFSTLEIQRTEQGDSAMYLCATENRPTSGRGNEQFFGPGTRLTVL.

V gene TRBV27 combines with J gene TRBJ2-3; 7 bases agree with TRBD1. With 8 bases clipped from V and 0 bases from J, the junction kept 5 bases outside the gene matches. CDR1 MNHEY and CDR2 SMNVEV come from the germline V gene (reference sequence). The CDR3 length is 14 residues. The CDR3 sequence is CASYKDRSTDTQYF. The CDR3 region has the DNA TGTGCCAGCTACAAGGACAGGAGCACAGATACGCAGTATTTT.

The rearrangement uses TRBV27 and TRBJ2-6, with D possibly matching TRBD1 (6 bases). V lost 7 bases and J lost 0, with 10 bases in between. Germline V gene lookup returns CDR1 MNHEY and CDR2 SMNVEV (reference sequence). This CDR3 has 15 residues. The CDR3 nucleotides are TGTGCCAGCAAACCACAGGGCTCTGGGGCCAACGTCCTGACTTTC. As protein: CASKPQGSGANVLTF.

This clone was seen just once. The genes are TRBV20-1 and TRBJ1-1; D gene ambiguous. This CDR3 has 11 amino acids. V was shortened by 4 bases and J by 10 bases, with 13 bases between the two germline ends. The germline CDR1 and CDR2 sequences are DFQATT and SNEGSKA (reference sequence). In DNA, the CDR3 is TGCAGTGCTAAGAATAGTGATACAGCTTTCTTT. This sequence encodes CSAKNSDTAFF.

Only a few counts were recorded for this clone. V is TRBV6-5 and J is TRBJ1-6; 7 nucleotides agree with TRBD1. The CDR3 has 14 residues. The junction had 4 bases not matched to a gene; V was cut back by 6 bases and J by 5 bases. CDR1 is MNHEY, CDR2 SVGAGI, per germline. The CDR3 spells CASSGQADNSPLHF. Written as DNA, the CDR3 is TGTGCCAGCAGCGGACAGGCCGATAATTCACCCCTCCACTTT.

The rearrangement uses TRBV7-2 and TRBJ1-5, with 8 bases fitting TRBD1. Germline V lookup: CDR1 SGHTA, CDR2 FQGNSA. There are 15 residues in the CDR3. V lost 5 bases, J lost 7 bases, and 10 bases stayed unmatched. This CDR3 is CASSQRGAGGQPQHF. The CDR3 nucleotides are TGTGCCAGCAGCCAACGGGGGGCAGGGGGCCAGCCCCAGCATTTT.